Listed below are T cell receptor beta chains from one sample, sequenced in a study of blood T cell repertoires in COVID-19. The assay was immunoSEQ multiplex PCR, and TCRdb's table has in-frame clones only and misses some. The sample has around 270,000 clones, around 89% seen once; the top ten hold about 0.8%. The material sequenced was peripheral blood. The source is a man aged 30 to 45 with acute or convalescent COVID-19. Each CDR3 is given with its conserved first and last residue. A D gene is named only where the DNA matches it firmly. A row's size may be missing; if present it is once, few, many or a size class.

V gene: TRBV30; D gene: NA; clone size: NA; J gene: TRBJ1-4; CDR3 protein: CAWTAGGATNEKLFF; CDR3 DNA: TGTGCCTGGACCGCGGGGGGTGCAACTAATGAAAAACTGTTTTTT
V gene: TRBV11-2; D gene: TRBD2; clone size: NA; J gene: TRBJ2-7; CDR3 protein: CASSLVGVSSGRNEQYF; CDR3 DNA: TGTGCCAGCAGCTTAGTAGGGGTGTCTAGCGGGAGGAACGAGCAGTACTTC
V gene: TRBV3-1/TRBV3-2; D gene: TRBD2; clone size: NA; J gene: TRBJ2-5; CDR3 protein: CASSQFGRAGETQYF; CDR3 DNA: TGTGCCAGCAGCCAATTCGGGAGGGCCGGGGAGACCCAGTACTTC
V gene: TRBV3-1/TRBV3-2; D gene: NA; clone size: NA; J gene: TRBJ1-2; CDR3 protein: CASSQDAGNYGYTF; CDR3 DNA: TGTGCCAGCAGCCAAGATGCCGGGAACTATGGCTACACCTTC
V gene: TRBV6-5; D gene: TRBD1; clone size: NA; J gene: TRBJ2-7; CDR3 protein: CASSYRRDRVYGQYF; CDR3 DNA: TGTGCCAGCAGTTACCGCCGGGACAGGGTATATGGGCAGTACTTC
V gene: TRBV11-2; D gene: TRBD1; clone size: NA; J gene: TRBJ1-2; CDR3 protein: CASSQSRLDRGPGYTF; CDR3 DNA: TGTGCCAGCAGCCAGTCCCGACTGGACAGGGGGCCTGGCTACACCTTC
V gene: TRBV4-2; D gene: NA; clone size: NA; J gene: TRBJ1-5; CDR3 protein: CASSQEAGGIQPQHF; CDR3 DNA: TGTGCCAGCAGCCAAGAGGCGGGGGGGATCCAGCCCCAGCATTTT
V gene: TRBV3-1/TRBV3-2; D gene: NA; clone size: NA; J gene: TRBJ1-1; CDR3 protein: CASSQGNAIANTEAFF; CDR3 DNA: TGTGCCAGCAGCCAAGGGAATGCCATAGCGAACACTGAAGCTTTCTTT
V gene: TRBV2; D gene: NA; clone size: NA; J gene: TRBJ1-5; CDR3 protein: CASSRDNSNQPQHF; CDR3 DNA: TGTGCCAGCAGTCGGGACAATAGCAATCAGCCCCAGCATTTT
V gene: TRBV2; D gene: NA; clone size: NA; J gene: TRBJ1-3; CDR3 protein: CASKVAGNTIYF; CDR3 DNA: TGTGCCAGCAAAGTGGCGGGGAACACCATATATTTT
V gene: TRBV5-4; D gene: NA; clone size: NA; J gene: TRBJ2-1; CDR3 protein: CASSRPLGYEQFF; CDR3 DNA: TGTGCCAGCAGCCGACCACTAGGCTATGAGCAGTTCTTC
V gene: TRBV19; D gene: TRBD1; clone size: NA; J gene: TRBJ2-1; CDR3 protein: CASSMDRGLLGEQFF; CDR3 DNA: TGTGCCAGTAGTATGGACAGGGGGCTGCTAGGTGAGCAGTTCTTC
V gene: TRBV6-1; D gene: TRBD1; clone size: NA; J gene: TRBJ1-5; CDR3 protein: CASSETGLWNQPQHF; CDR3 DNA: TGTGCCAGCAGTGAGACAGGGCTGTGGAATCAGCCCCAGCATTTT
V gene: TRBV4-1; D gene: TRBD2; clone size: NA; J gene: TRBJ2-1; CDR3 protein: CASSPSAGTSGSYNEQFF; CDR3 DNA: TGCGCCAGCAGCCCGTCGGCCGGGACTAGCGGCTCCTACAATGAGCAGTTCTTC
V gene: TRBV10-1; D gene: NA; clone size: NA; J gene: TRBJ2-7; CDR3 protein: CASSESDSRYEQYF; CDR3 DNA: TGCGCCAGCAGTGAGTCGGACAGCCGATACGAGCAGTACTTC
V gene: TRBV19; D gene: NA; clone size: NA; J gene: TRBJ2-7; CDR3 protein: CASSIEAEQYF; CDR3 DNA: TGTGCCAGTAGTATAGAGGCCGAGCAGTACTTC
V gene: TRBV28; D gene: TRBD2; clone size: NA; J gene: TRBJ2-7; CDR3 protein: CASSTSGPGGDWWEQYF; CDR3 DNA: TGTGCCAGCAGTACTAGCGGCCCGGGAGGGGATTGGTGGGAGCAGTACTTC
V gene: TRBV5-4; D gene: TRBD2; clone size: NA; J gene: TRBJ2-2; CDR3 protein: CASTYRLADYTGELFF; CDR3 DNA: TGTGCCAGCACCTACCGTCTAGCGGATTACACCGGGGAGCTGTTTTTT
V gene: TRBV5-1; D gene: NA; clone size: NA; J gene: TRBJ1-6; CDR3 protein: CASSREGFANSPLHF; CDR3 DNA: TGCGCCAGCAGCCGTGAGGGCTTCGCGAATTCACCCCTCCACTTT
V gene: TRBV5-1; D gene: NA; clone size: NA; J gene: TRBJ2-7; CDR3 protein: CASSFGGSQYEQYF; CDR3 DNA: TGCGCCAGCAGCTTTGGCGGGTCACAGTACGAGCAGTACTTC
V gene: TRBV10-3; D gene: NA; clone size: NA; J gene: TRBJ2-1; CDR3 protein: CAISLSGKGDEQFF; CDR3 DNA: TGTGCCATCAGCTTGAGCGGGAAGGGGGATGAGCAGTTCTTC
V gene: TRBV28; D gene: TRBD1; clone size: NA; J gene: TRBJ1-1; CDR3 protein: CASIVRGQTEAFF; CDR3 DNA: TGTGCCAGCATCGTCAGGGGGCAAACTGAAGCTTTCTTT
V gene: TRBV5-4; D gene: TRBD1; clone size: NA; J gene: TRBJ2-3; CDR3 protein: CASSSTSAQGAQYF; CDR3 DNA: TGTGCCAGCAGCTCCACGAGCGCGCAGGGGGCGCAGTATTTT
V gene: TRBV28; D gene: NA; clone size: NA; J gene: TRBJ1-1; CDR3 protein: CAGNSRGKFMNTEAFF; CDR3 DNA: TGTGCCGGAAATTCCAGGGGTAAATTTATGAACACTGAAGCTTTCTTT
V gene: TRBV5-1; D gene: NA; clone size: NA; J gene: TRBJ2-3; CDR3 protein: CASSPWTDRTDTQYF; CDR3 DNA: TGCGCCAGCAGCCCATGGACAGATAGGACAGATACGCAGTATTTT
V gene: TRBV19; D gene: NA; clone size: NA; J gene: TRBJ1-2; CDR3 protein: CASSPQGQPNYGYTF; CDR3 DNA: TGTGCCAGTAGTCCCCAGGGTCAACCTAACTATGGCTACACCTTC
V gene: TRBV25-1; D gene: NA; clone size: NA; J gene: TRBJ1-2; CDR3 protein: CASSPLTGDYGYTF; CDR3 DNA: TGTGCCAGCAGCCCACTGACAGGCGATTATGGCTACACCTTC
V gene: TRBV4-1; D gene: TRBD1; clone size: NA; J gene: TRBJ2-2; CDR3 protein: CASSQTTGGYTGELFF; CDR3 DNA: TGCGCCAGCAGCCAAACGACAGGGGGCTACACCGGGGAGCTGTTTTTT
V gene: TRBV19; D gene: TRBD1; clone size: NA; J gene: TRBJ1-2; CDR3 protein: CASSPQTGALGYTF; CDR3 DNA: TGTGCCAGTAGTCCCCAGACAGGGGCCCTTGGCTACACCTTC
V gene: TRBV5-1; D gene: NA; clone size: NA; J gene: TRBJ2-6; CDR3 protein: CASSLLESGANVLTF; CDR3 DNA: TGCGCCAGCAGCTTGTTGGAGAGTGGGGCCAACGTCCTGACTTTC
V gene: TRBV5-4; D gene: TRBD1; clone size: once; J gene: TRBJ2-1; CDR3 protein: CASRRKGDRVSYNEQFF; CDR3 DNA: TGTGCCAGCAGGAGAAAAGGAGACAGGGTATCCTACAATGAGCAGTTCTTC
V gene: TRBV30; D gene: NA; clone size: once; J gene: TRBJ1-5; CDR3 protein: CAWSGGQSNQPQHF; CDR3 DNA: TGTGCCTGGAGCGGGGGGCAGAGCAATCAGCCCCAGCATTTT
V gene: TRBV27; D gene: NA; clone size: few; J gene: TRBJ2-1; CDR3 protein: CASSLLNNEQFF; CDR3 DNA: TGTGCCAGCAGTTTACTAAACAATGAGCAGTTCTTC
V gene: TRBV14; D gene: NA; clone size: NA; J gene: TRBJ1-2; CDR3 protein: CASSQDDIRPPRDYGYTF; CDR3 DNA: TGTGCCAGCAGCCAAGACGACATAAGGCCCCCCAGGGACTATGGCTACACCTTC
V gene: TRBV19; D gene: NA; clone size: NA; J gene: TRBJ1-2; CDR3 protein: CASNVPDRSYGYTF; CDR3 DNA: TGTGCCAGTAATGTCCCCGACAGGTCTTATGGCTACACCTTC
V gene: TRBV14; D gene: TRBD1; clone size: NA; J gene: TRBJ1-2; CDR3 protein: CASSPTGQGARGYTF; CDR3 DNA: TGTGCCAGCAGCCCCACGGGACAGGGGGCCAGGGGCTACACCTTC
V gene: TRBV20-1; D gene: TRBD2; clone size: NA; J gene: TRBJ2-7; CDR3 protein: CSASGLAGDISYEQYF; CDR3 DNA: TGCAGTGCTAGTGGACTAGCGGGGGATATCTCCTACGAGCAGTACTTC
V gene: TRBV5-1; D gene: TRBD1; clone size: NA; J gene: TRBJ1-1; CDR3 protein: CASRGGTGRDTEAFF; CDR3 DNA: TGCGCCAGCAGAGGCGGGACAGGGAGAGACACTGAAGCTTTCTTT
V gene: TRBV10-1; D gene: NA; clone size: NA; J gene: TRBJ1-2; CDR3 protein: CASSDIREGYGYTF; CDR3 DNA: TGCGCCAGCAGTGACATCCGGGAAGGCTATGGCTACACCTTC
V gene: TRBV30; D gene: TRBD1; clone size: NA; J gene: TRBJ1-5; CDR3 protein: CAWSPTGGNQPQHF; CDR3 DNA: TGTGCCTGGAGCCCAACAGGGGGCAATCAGCCCCAGCATTTT
V gene: TRBV7-6; D gene: NA; clone size: once; J gene: TRBJ1-1; CDR3 protein: CASSSRDGRLNTEAFF; CDR3 DNA: TGTGCCAGCAGCTCCCGGGACGGGAGATTGAACACTGAAGCTTTCTTT
V gene: TRBV4-2; D gene: TRBD2; clone size: NA; J gene: TRBJ2-7; CDR3 protein: CASSQDPGRSSYEQYF; CDR3 DNA: TGTGCCAGCAGCCAAGATCCCGGGAGGAGCTCCTACGAGCAGTACTTC
V gene: TRBV3-1/TRBV3-2; D gene: TRBD1; clone size: NA; J gene: TRBJ2-2; CDR3 protein: CASSQRGTVNTGELFF; CDR3 DNA: TGTGCCAGCAGCCAAAGGGGGACAGTGAACACCGGGGAGCTGTTTTTT
V gene: TRBV7-8; D gene: NA; clone size: NA; J gene: TRBJ2-1; CDR3 protein: CASSLGVSDEQFF; CDR3 DNA: TGTGCCAGCAGCTTAGGGGTTAGCGATGAGCAGTTCTTC
V gene: TRBV10-1; D gene: TRBD2; clone size: NA; J gene: TRBJ2-1; CDR3 protein: CASSHGLAGVDEQFF; CDR3 DNA: TGCGCCAGCAGTCACGGTCTAGCGGGAGTGGATGAGCAGTTCTTC
V gene: TRBV30; D gene: NA; clone size: NA; J gene: TRBJ1-5; CDR3 protein: CAFNRDTVNQPQHF; CDR3 DNA: TGTGCCTTTAACCGGGACACAGTCAATCAGCCCCAGCATTTT
V gene: TRBV7-8; D gene: TRBD2; clone size: NA; J gene: TRBJ2-5; CDR3 protein: CASSRSGLAAKETQYF; CDR3 DNA: TGTGCCAGCAGTCGGAGCGGACTAGCGGCTAAGGAGACCCAGTACTTC
V gene: TRBV7-8; D gene: NA; clone size: once; J gene: TRBJ1-5; CDR3 protein: CASSRDDGEHSNQPQHF; CDR3 DNA: TGTGCCAGCAGCCGTGACGACGGGGAACATAGCAATCAGCCCCAGCATTTT
V gene: TRBV7-9; D gene: TRBD1; clone size: few; J gene: TRBJ1-5; CDR3 protein: CASSLTGANQPQHF; CDR3 DNA: TGTGCCAGCAGTTTAACAGGGGCCAATCAGCCCCAGCATTTT
V gene: TRBV4-1; D gene: TRBD1; clone size: once; J gene: TRBJ1-5; CDR3 protein: CASSAQGLGNQPQHF; CDR3 DNA: TGCGCCAGCAGCGCACAGGGGCTCGGCAATCAGCCCCAGCATTTT